A selection of T cell receptor beta chains follows, all from one sample in a study of human T cells and chemical hapten exposure. Via MiXCR, TCRdb re-called the RACE reads, giving one row per CDR3 protein. This sample yields 75,000 to 90,000 distinct CDR3 sequences, of which 10% are seen a single time; 4% to 5.5% belongs to the top ten. Specimen: whole blood, collected in connection with sensitization to the hapten diphenylcyclopropenone (DPC). These receptors were collected from a woman aged 50 to 65 with alopecia areata. Some clones in this sample may be carry-over from other donors' samples. The CDR3 runs from the conserved cysteine through the conserved F or W. The D gene is left open where the match is weak. Rows give clone size only sometimes, using once, few, many, or a class for an expanded clone.

few,-,TRBJ2-1,TRBV11-3,TGTGCCAGCAGCTTAGATAGCATGGATGAGCAGTTCTTC,CASSLDSMDEQFF
-,TRBD1,TRBJ2-3,TRBV18,TGTGCCAGCTCACCAGACAGGGCTGCGCAGTATTTT,CASSPDRAAQYF
-,-,TRBJ2-5,TRBV28,TGTGCCAGCAGTTCCAATCAGGGAAGGAGCCCCCAGTACTTC,CASSSNQGRSPQYF
-,-,TRBJ1-2,TRBV29-1,TGCAGCGTCGCAGGCACAGGCGGCGGGAGCTACACCTTC,CSVAGTGGGSYTF
few,-,TRBJ2-5,TRBV6-6,TGTGCCAGCAGTTACGCCCAAGAGACCCAGTACTTC,CASSYAQETQYF
-,-,TRBJ1-1,TRBV6-6,TGTGCCAGCAGTCGATCGACAGTCGGTGAAGCTTTCTTT,CASSRSTVGEAFF
many,-,TRBJ2-1,TRBV7-2,TGTGCCAGCAGCTTAGCGTCGAATGAGCAGTTCTTC,CASSLASNEQFF
many,-,TRBJ2-7,TRBV7-2,TGTGCCAGCAGCCCCGCTCCCTACGAGCAGTACTTC,CASSPAPYEQYF
few,-,TRBJ1-1,TRBV7-9,TGTGCCAGCAGCTTAATTACTGAAGCTTTCTTT,CASSLITEAFF
few,-,TRBJ1-1,TRBV29-1,TGCAGCGTGGACAGCGGCATGAACACTGAAGCTTTCTTT,CSVDSGMNTEAFF
many,-,TRBJ1-1,TRBV20-1,TGCAGTGCCCACCTTAGGGGGAACACTGAAGCTTTCTTT,CSAHLRGNTEAFF
many,TRBD2,TRBJ2-3,TRBV20-1,TGCACCTCAAATCCTAGCGGAGAGGGAGATACGCAGTATTTT,CTSNPSGEGDTQYF
many,TRBD2,TRBJ2-7,TRBV5-1,TGCGCCAGCAGCCTAGCGGGACTACCCTACGAGCAGTACTTC,CASSLAGLPYEQYF
many,-,TRBJ1-4,TRBV30,TGTGCCTGGAGTGTACTTCGCGAAAAACTGTTTTTT,CAWSVLREKLFF
many,-,TRBJ2-1,TRBV20-1,TGCAGTGCTAGAGGGAGGGAGTTCGATGAGCAGTTCTTC,CSARGREFDEQFF
few,TRBD1,TRBJ2-6,TRBV7-2,TGTGCCAGCAGCTTAACAGGGGATGGGGCCAACGTCCTGACTTTC,CASSLTGDGANVLTF
-,TRBD2,TRBJ2-3,TRBV7-8,TGTGCCAGCACCAATAGCGGGAGAGGAGACACGCAGTATTTT,CASTNSGRGDTQYF
many,-,TRBJ2-7,TRBV28,TGTGCCAGCAGTCCGGCCGGGACGCATGGCACCTACGAGCAGTACTTC,CASSPAGTHGTYEQYF
-,-,TRBJ2-7,TRBV20-1,TGCAGTGATGGGACCGTGGACGAGCAGTACTTC,CSDGTVDEQYF
-,-,TRBJ2-3,TRBV6-5,TGTGCCAGCGGAAAAGTGGGGTCGGATACGCAGTATTTT,CASGKVGSDTQYF
-,TRBD2,TRBJ2-1,TRBV30,TGTGCCTGGAATCAGGTCGGGAGGGCCTACTACAATGAGCAGTTCTTC,CAWNQVGRAYYNEQFF
-,TRBD1,TRBJ1-1,TRBV30,TGTGCCTGGGCGGACAGGGTCACTGAAGCTTTCTTT,CAWADRVTEAFF
few,-,TRBJ2-3,TRBV29-1,TGCAGCGTTGAAGACCTAGGAGGGGGAGATACGCAGTATTTT,CSVEDLGGGDTQYF
many,-,TRBJ2-3,TRBV7-7,TGTGCCAGCAGTCAGGAGGGGCTTGGCACAGATACGCAGTATTTT,CASSQEGLGTDTQYF
-,-,TRBJ2-7,TRBV20-1,TGCAGTGCTACAGGTTTCGACGAGCAGTACTTC,CSATGFDEQYF
many,-,TRBJ1-5,TRBV29-1,TGCAGCGTTGCCTACAGTCCGAGTCAGCCCCAGCATTTT,CSVAYSPSQPQHF
few,TRBD1,TRBJ2-7,TRBV14,TGTGCCAGCAGCTACGACAGGGCATACGAGCAGTACTTC,CASSYDRAYEQYF
-,-,TRBJ1-4,TRBV28,TGTGCCAGCAGCCCGGGGGGGGTCGGAACTAATGAAAAACTGTTTTTT,CASSPGGVGTNEKLFF
-,-,TRBJ1-2,TRBV19,TGTGCCAGTGAGGCCGACGCTAGGGCGGGCTACACCTTC,CASEADARAGYTF
-,-,TRBJ2-1,TRBV7-2,TGTGCCAGCAGCTTAGTGGCGGGAAACTACAATGAGCAGTTCTTC,CASSLVAGNYNEQFF
many,-,TRBJ2-1,TRBV2,TGTGCCAGCAGGGAGGGATACTCCTACAATGAGCAGTTCTTC,CASREGYSYNEQFF
many,-,TRBJ2-7,TRBV7-2,TGTGCCAGCAGCTTAGTACCCTCTTTGGCCACCTACGAGCAGTACTTC,CASSLVPSLATYEQYF
many,-,TRBJ1-5,TRBV7-2,TGTGCCAGCAGCTCACAGGGTTTAGATCAGCCCCAGCATTTT,CASSSQGLDQPQHF
many,-,TRBJ2-7,TRBV18,TGTGCCAGCTCACCACGCACGGGCGAGCAGTACTTC,CASSPRTGEQYF
many,-,TRBJ2-7,TRBV29-1,TGCAGCGTTGAAGTGTTTTCCGGGAGTGGGCACGAGCAGTACTTC,CSVEVFSGSGHEQYF
many,-,TRBJ1-1,TRBV11-2,TGTGCCAGCAGCTTAGCCGGGACGGCGAACACTGAAGCTTTCTTT,CASSLAGTANTEAFF
-,-,TRBJ2-5,TRBV5-4,TGTGCCAGCAGCTTGATAGGACAGCAAGAGACCCAGTACTTC,CASSLIGQQETQYF
-,-,TRBJ1-6,TRBV28,TGTGCCAGCAATGACAGGCGGGAATCACCCCTCCACTTT,CASNDRRESPLHF
many,-,TRBJ2-2,TRBV28,TGTGCCAGCAGCCTCGGGGGTCCCACCGGGGAGCTGTTTTTT,CASSLGGPTGELFF
-,TRBD1,TRBJ1-1,TRBV20-1,TGCAGTGCTAGAAGGGACAGGGCCCCTGAAGCTTTCTTT,CSARRDRAPEAFF
-,-,TRBJ2-2,TRBV9,TGTGCCAGCAGCGTAGTGTCAGGGGCAATTAACACCGGGGAGCTGTTTTTT,CASSVVSGAINTGELFF
many,-,TRBJ1-4,TRBV4-1,TGCGCCAGCAGCCAAGAGTTGTCCCATATGGGGGGAGCTAATGAAAAACTGTTTTTT,CASSQELSHMGGANEKLFF
many,-,TRBJ1-1,TRBV30,TGTGCCTGGAAATCGAACTTGGTGAGTTATGAAGCTTTCTTT,CAWKSNLVSYEAFF
many,-,TRBJ2-4,TRBV4-3,TGCGCCAGCAGCCAAGCCCGGTTCCGAACAGGGGCCAAAAACATTCAGTACTTC,CASSQARFRTGAKNIQYF
many,TRBD2,TRBJ2-1,TRBV19,TGTGCCAGTAGTATCGGAGAACGCGGGAGGGTGTACAATGAGCAGTTCTTC,CASSIGERGRVYNEQFF
-,-,TRBJ2-2,TRBV2,TGTGCCAGCAGCGCCGAACAGGGACTCCTAAATCCCATTCTGTTTTTT,CASSAEQGLLNPILFF
-,-,TRBJ2-2,TRBV11-1,TGTGCCAGCAGCACAGACCCGAACACCGGGGAGCTGTTTTTT,CASSTDPNTGELFF
-,TRBD1,TRBJ1-6,TRBV30,TGTGCCTGGACACCAGGGGGAACTTCACCCCTCCACTTT,CAWTPGGTSPLHF
many,-,TRBJ1-2,TRBV20-1,TGCAGTGCTAGCCGCGCCGCGCAGGGCTACACCTTC,CSASRAAQGYTF
few,TRBD2,TRBJ2-1,TRBV20-1,TGCAGTGCTTACCTAGCGGGAGGACCCAATGAGCAGTTCTTC,CSAYLAGGPNEQFF